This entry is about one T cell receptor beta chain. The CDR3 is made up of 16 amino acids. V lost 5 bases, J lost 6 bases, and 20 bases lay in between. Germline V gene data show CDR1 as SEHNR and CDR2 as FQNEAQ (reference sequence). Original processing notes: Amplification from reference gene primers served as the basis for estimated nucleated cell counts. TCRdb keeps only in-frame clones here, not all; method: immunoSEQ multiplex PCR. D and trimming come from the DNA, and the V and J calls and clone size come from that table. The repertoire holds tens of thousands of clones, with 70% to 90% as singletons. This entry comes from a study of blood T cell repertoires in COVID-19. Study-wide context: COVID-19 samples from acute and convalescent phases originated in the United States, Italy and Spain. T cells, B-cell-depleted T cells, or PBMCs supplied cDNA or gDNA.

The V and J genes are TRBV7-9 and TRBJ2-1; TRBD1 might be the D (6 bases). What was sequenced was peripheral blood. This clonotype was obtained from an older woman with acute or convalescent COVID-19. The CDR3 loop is CASSKAGTPYGNEQFF. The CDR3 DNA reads TGTGCCAGCAGCAAAGCCGGGACACCCTACGGCAATGAGCAGTTCTTC. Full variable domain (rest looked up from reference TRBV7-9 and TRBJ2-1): DTGVSQNPRHKITKRGQNVTFRCDPISEHNRLYWYRQTLGQGPEFLTYFQNEAQLEKSRLLSDRFSAERPKGSFSTLEIQRTEQGDSAMYLCASSKAGTPYGNEQFFGPGTRLTVL.